The 17 T cell receptor beta chains presented below share a single source sample, sequenced in a study of PD-1 blockade in classical Hodgkin lymphoma. Clones were read by immunoSEQ multiplex PCR, and TCRdb kept only the in-frame ones, dropping some. The repertoire holds tens of thousands of clones, with about two thirds as singletons. Each patient relapsed following autologous stem cell transplantation, and prior brentuximab vedotin exposure differed. The specimen comprised peripheral blood mononuclear cells (PBMCs), sampled before the second cycle of nivolumab. These receptor sequences come from a human donor with classical Hodgkin lymphoma.

The V and J genes are TRBV1 and TRBJ2-3; the table's D call of TRBD2 was not tested on the DNA. TRBV1 is a recognized pseudogene. This CDR3 has 19 amino acids. The CDR3 coding sequence is TGCACCAGCAGCCAATCCCTAGCGGGGGGCCGCCCCAAAACAGATACGCAGTATTTT. Translating gives CTSSQSLAGGRPKTDTQYF.

The J gene is TRBJ2-5, the V gene TRBV6-5; 7 nucleotides agree with TRBD2. TRBJ2-7 matches the DNA end more closely, so the J call is doubtful. The CDR3 sequence is 15 residues long. From germline, CDR1 is MNHEY and CDR2 SVGAGI. As DNA, the CDR3 is TGTGCCAGCAGTTACTCTAGCGGGCAGTCCTACGAGCAGTACTTC. Translated: CASSYSSGQSYEQYF.

The chain has TRBV12-5 and TRBJ1-3; no definite D call. Germline V gene lookup returns CDR1 LGHNT and CDR2 FRNRAP. Trimming removed 2 bases from V and 1 base from J, with 0 bases in between. The CDR3 is made up of 12 amino acids. CDR3 in amino acids: CASGLSGNTIYF. CDR3 coding DNA: TGTGCTAGTGGTTTGTCTGGAAACACCATATATTTT.

This chain connects TRBV2 to TRBJ2-2; weak D call: TRBD2 (6 bases). With 4 bases removed from V and 0 bases from J, the gap between germline ends came to 15 bases. Germline V gives CDR1 SNHLY, CDR2 FYNNEI. This CDR3 spans 17 amino acids. The CDR3 DNA sequence: TGTGCCAGCAGTGGGGGGAGGAGCTCATCGAACACCGGGGAGCTGTTTTTT. This gives the protein CASSGGRSSSNTGELFF. The entire variable domain, with the rest obtained from reference TRBV2 and TRBJ2-2, is as follows: EPEVTQTPSHQVTQMGQEVILRCVPISNHLYFYWYRQILGQKVEFLVSFYNNEISEKSEIFDDQFSVERPDGSNFTLKIRSTKLEDSAMYFCASSGGRSSSNTGELFFGEGSRLTVL.

This clone came up once. This chain uses TRBV11-1 with TRBJ1-2; 9 bases match TRBD1. Germline trimming cut 5 bases from V and 4 bases from J; bases unmatched to any gene: 8. The CDR3 totals 15 residues. CDR1 and CDR2 from the germline V gene are SGHAT and FQDESV (reference sequence). This CDR3 reads CASSPGTGLIYGYTF. CDR3 in DNA: TGTGCCAGCAGCCCGGGGACAGGGTTGATCTATGGCTACACCTTC.

The chain has TRBV9 and TRBJ1-2; the match to TRBD1 covers 7 bases. The V gene's germline CDR1 is SGDLS and CDR2 YYNGEE. With 4 bases clipped from V and 3 bases from J, the junction kept 15 bases outside the gene matches. The CDR3 spans 17 residues. In DNA, the CDR3 is TGTGCCAGCAGCTCCCCTAAGGAACAGGGGATTTACTATGGCTACACCTTC. This translates into CASSSPKEQGIYYGYTF.

This chain uses TRBV28 with TRBJ2-3; TRBD2 matches at 10 bases. V gave up 6 bases and J gave up 4 bases; unmatched junction bases: 13. The CDR3 contains 17 residues. Germline V gene lookup returns CDR1 MDHEN and CDR2 SYDVKM. Written as DNA, the CDR3 is TGTGCCAGCAGCCATTCGGACAAGCGGGGGGGGTCAGATACGCAGTATTTT. Protein sequence: CASSHSDKRGGSDTQYF.

This clone was seen only a few times. This chain links TRBV30 with TRBJ2-4; 8 bases align to TRBD2. J was trimmed by 0 bases and V by 0 bases; bases with no gene match: 4. The CDR3 extends over 16 amino acids. CDR1 and CDR2 from the germline V gene are GTSNPN and SVGIG (reference sequence). The CDR3 bases are TGTGCCTGGAGTGTAAGGCTAGCGGGAGCCAAAAACATTCAGTACTTC. It yields the protein CAWSVRLAGAKNIQYF. The full variable domain, completed using reference TRBV30 and TRBJ2-4, is SQTIHQWPATLVQPVGSPLSLECTVEGTSNPNLYWYRQAAGRGLQLLFYSVGIGQISSEVPQNLSASRPQDRQFILSSKKLLLSDSGFYLCAWSVRLAGAKNIQYFGAGTRLSVL.

The sample holds a few counts of this clone. DNA for the CDR3: TGCGCCAGCAGTCAACCAATCGCCATTCTTACAGGGAAGGATACGCAGTATTTT. Its protein is CASSQPIAILTGKDTQYF. V and J are TRBV23-1 and TRBJ2-3, with D perhaps matching TRBD1 (6 bases). TRBV23-1 is placed among ORFs of uncertain function. The CDR3 length is 18 residues. V was pared by 2 bases and J by 6 bases, with 24 bases between.

This clone is labeled medium-sized (0.01 to 0.1%). The rearrangement uses TRBV4-3 and TRBJ1-2, with 12 bases identical to TRBD1. V dropped 3 bases and J dropped 7; count of bases not matched to a gene: 6. CDR3 length: 15 amino acids. CDR1 is LGHNA, CDR2 YSLEER, per germline. In nucleotides, the CDR3 is TGCGCCAGCAGCCAGCCGGGACAGGGGGCGCGTGGCTACACCTTC. Translating it yields CASSQPGQGARGYTF.

V gene TRBV4-2 combines with J gene TRBJ2-3; 11 bases are a match to TRBD2. Germline V gene lookup returns CDR1 LGHNA and CDR2 YNFKEQ. This CDR3 has 15 residues. Trimming cost V 5 bases and J 6 bases; bases outside gene matches: 7. This CDR3 is CASSSTSGGGDTQYF. DNA of the CDR3: TGTGCCAGCAGCTCCACTAGCGGGGGAGGGGATACGCAGTATTTT.

This clone has a handful of counts. The J gene is TRBJ2-2, the V gene TRBV6-5; 7 positions match TRBD1. Trimming at V came to 6 bases and at J to 2 bases, leaving 6 bases not matched to a gene. The CDR3 consists of 15 residues. Per germline, CDR1 MNHEY and CDR2 SVGAGI. The chain's CDR3 is CASRETGVNTGELFF. The CDR3 DNA reads TGTGCCAGCAGGGAAACAGGGGTTAACACCGGGGAGCTGTTTTTT.

This chain links TRBV6-5 with TRBJ2-3, with 9 bases identical to TRBD2. V was pared by 6 bases and J by 1 base, with 5 bases of the junction left unmatched. This CDR3 is built from 15 residues. Germline lookup yields CDR1 MNHEY and CDR2 SVGAGI. CDR3 amino acids: CASSLSGRRTDTQYF. The DNA for the CDR3 is TGTGCCAGCAGCCTAAGCGGGAGGCGCACAGATACGCAGTATTTT.

This clone was counted between two and nine times. V is TRBV7-8 and J is TRBJ1-1; D unresolved. The V and J ends lost 5 bases and 1 base respectively, with 11 bases between them. CDR3 length: 14 residues. CDR1 and CDR2 from the germline V gene are SGHVS and FQNEAQ. CDR3 in DNA: TGTGCCAGCAGCCGCGTAACGGCGAACACTGAAGCTTTCTTT. It translates to CASSRVTANTEAFF.

The chain recombines TRBV6-1 with TRBJ1-1, with D uncertain. The CDR3 spans 14 residues. The V gene lost 4 bases and the J gene lost 0 bases, with 9 bases spanning the gap. CDR1 is MNHNS, CDR2 SASEGT, per germline. CDR3 amino acids: CASSVGPMNTEAFF. The CDR3 region has the DNA TGTGCCAGCAGTGTCGGACCGATGAACACTGAAGCTTTCTTT.

This clone showed up just once. The V and J genes are TRBV7-2 and TRBJ2-2; D possibly corresponds to TRBD1 (6 bases). The CDR3 contains 16 residues. Trimming cost V 5 bases and J 2 bases, with 15 bases left between them. Per the germline V gene, CDR1 is SGHTA and CDR2 is FQGNSA. CDR3 protein: CASSTSGTLNTGELFF. Written as DNA, the CDR3 is TGTGCCAGCAGCACCTCCGGGACACTAAACACCGGGGAGCTGTTTTTT.

The gene calls are TRBV27 and TRBJ2-3, with TRBD2 identical over 7 bases. Germline trimming cut 2 bases from V and 6 bases from J; bases unmatched to any gene: 14. This CDR3 contains 17 residues. CDR1 is MNHEY and CDR2 is SMNVEV in the germline V gene (reference sequence). The DNA for the CDR3 is TGTGCCAGCAGTTTAACCCCTGGGCTAGCGGAAGGGGATACGCAGTATTTT. It specifies CASSLTPGLAEGDTQYF.